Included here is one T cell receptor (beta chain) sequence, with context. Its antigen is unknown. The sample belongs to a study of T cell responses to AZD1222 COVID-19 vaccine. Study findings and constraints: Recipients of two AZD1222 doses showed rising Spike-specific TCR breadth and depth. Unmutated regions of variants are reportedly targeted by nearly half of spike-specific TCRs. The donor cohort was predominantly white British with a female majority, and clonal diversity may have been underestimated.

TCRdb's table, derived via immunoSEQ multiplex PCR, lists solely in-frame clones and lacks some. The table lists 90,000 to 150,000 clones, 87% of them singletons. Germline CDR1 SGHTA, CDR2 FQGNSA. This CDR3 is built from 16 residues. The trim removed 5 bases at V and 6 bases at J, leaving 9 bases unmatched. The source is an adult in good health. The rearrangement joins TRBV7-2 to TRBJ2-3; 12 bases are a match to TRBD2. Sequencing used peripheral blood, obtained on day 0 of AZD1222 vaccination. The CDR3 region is CASSPASGGASDTQYF. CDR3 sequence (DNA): TGTGCCAGCAGCCCTGCTAGCGGGGGGGCATCTGATACGCAGTATTTT.